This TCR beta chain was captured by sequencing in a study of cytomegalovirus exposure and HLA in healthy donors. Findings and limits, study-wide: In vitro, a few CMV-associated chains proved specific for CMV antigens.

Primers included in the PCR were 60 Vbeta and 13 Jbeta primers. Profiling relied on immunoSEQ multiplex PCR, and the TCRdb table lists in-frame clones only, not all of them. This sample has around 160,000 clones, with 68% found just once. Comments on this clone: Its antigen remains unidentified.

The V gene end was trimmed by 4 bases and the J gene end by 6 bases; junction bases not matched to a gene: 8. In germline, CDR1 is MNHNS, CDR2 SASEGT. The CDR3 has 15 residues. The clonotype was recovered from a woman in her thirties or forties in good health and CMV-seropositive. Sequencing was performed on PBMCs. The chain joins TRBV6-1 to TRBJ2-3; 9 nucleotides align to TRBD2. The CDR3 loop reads CASSGSVAGADTQYF. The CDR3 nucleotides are TGTGCCAGCAGTGGGTCGGTAGCGGGGGCTGATACGCAGTATTTT.